This TCR beta chain is drawn from a study of cytomegalovirus exposure and HLA in healthy donors. The study's findings and limits: Overall, approximately 150 TCR beta chains were annotated as cytomegalovirus-associated.

This CDR3 region has 17 residues. CDR1 is LNHNV, CDR2 YYDKDF, per germline (reference sequence). V was trimmed by 1 base and J by 2 bases, leaving 16 bases between them. Clones were sequenced by immunoSEQ multiplex PCR, and TCRdb holds only the in-frame ones, with some missing. The sample lists 200,000 to 300,000 clones, approximately 87% occurring once. To note about this clone: Its cognate antigen is unknown.

Sequences were obtained from PBMCs. V gene TRBV15 combines with J gene TRBJ2-3; weak D call: TRBD2 (5 bases). The TCR originated in a man between 18 and 29 years old in good health and CMV-seronegative. CDR3 in amino acids: CATSRGGWASLTDTQYF. Here the CDR3 DNA reads TGTGCCACCAGCAGAGGAGGCTGGGCTAGCCTCACAGATACGCAGTATTTT.